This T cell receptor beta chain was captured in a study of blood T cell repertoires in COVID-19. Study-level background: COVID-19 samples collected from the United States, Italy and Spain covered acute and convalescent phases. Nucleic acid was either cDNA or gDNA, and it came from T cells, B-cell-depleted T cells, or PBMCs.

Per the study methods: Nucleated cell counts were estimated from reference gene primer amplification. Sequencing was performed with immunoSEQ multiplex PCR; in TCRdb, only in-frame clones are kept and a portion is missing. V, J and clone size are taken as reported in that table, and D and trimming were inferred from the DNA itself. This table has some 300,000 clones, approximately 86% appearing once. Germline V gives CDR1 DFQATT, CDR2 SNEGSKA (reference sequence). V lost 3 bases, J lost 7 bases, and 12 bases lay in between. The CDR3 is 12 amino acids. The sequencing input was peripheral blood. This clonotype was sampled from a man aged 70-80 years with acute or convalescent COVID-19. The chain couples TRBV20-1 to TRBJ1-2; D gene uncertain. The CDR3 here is CSASDEGTGYTF. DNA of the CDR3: TGCAGTGCTAGTGATGAGGGCACTGGCTACACCTTC.